One TCR beta chain is described in this entry. The use of a sample-barcoded 5' primer and a J-beta primer mix characterized a second PCR of 7 to 11 cycles. TCRdb recomputed calls from the 5' RACE reads with MiXCR, one row per CDR3 protein. Among approximately 580,000 distinct CDR3 sequences listed, less than 25% were seen once. The CDR3 length is 12 residues. The ends were cut back, 3 bases at V and 5 bases at J, with 8 bases in the middle. CDR1 is DFQATT and CDR2 is SNEGSKA in the germline V gene (reference sequence). The data derive from a study of blood T cells in healthy people across ages. These data were also filed under a second study, of T cells of mothers and their children.

The chain combines TRBV20-1 with TRBJ1-5; a weak D match, TRBD1 (5 bases). The source of this sequence is a boy aged 5-17 years in good health. The sample was blood. CDR3 sequence reads: CSASKTDQPQHF. CDR3 nucleotide sequence: TGCAGTGCTAGTAAGACAGATCAGCCCCAGCATTTT.